What follows are 5 T cell receptor beta chains derived from one specimen sequenced in a study of blood T cells in healthy people across ages. The second PCR ran roughly 7 to 12 cycles with a sample-barcoded 5' primer and J-beta primers. One entry per CDR3 protein results from TCRdb running MiXCR on the 5' RACE reads. The sample includes roughly 1,500,000 distinct CDR3 sequences, roughly 45% of them seen just once. Sequenced: blood. The receptor set was obtained from a young woman in good health.

This clonotype was counted between two and nine times. The CDR3 sequence is CASSLSGQNTGELFF. CDR3 DNA: TGTGCCAGCAGCTTAAGCGGACAGAACACCGGGGAGCTGTTTTTT. The J gene is TRBJ2-2, the V gene TRBV7-3; TRBD1 is a possible D gene (5 bases). The germline gives CDR1 SGHTA, CDR2 FQGTGA. CDR3 length: 15 residues. Deletions cut 1 base from V and 1 base from J, with 7 bases between.

This clonotype was counted a few times. The CDR3 reads CASSERAIEGGEQFF. The CDR3 DNA reads TGTGCCAGCAGTGAAAGGGCTATCGAAGGTGGTGAGCAGTTCTTC. The chain combines TRBV2 with TRBJ2-1; D is uncertain. Trimming cost V 2 bases and J 9 bases, with 17 bases left between them. The CDR3 sequence is 15 residues long. CDR1 SNHLY and CDR2 FYNNEI come from the germline V gene. Using reference TRBV2 and TRBJ2-1 for the parts outside the CDR3, the full variable domain is EPEVTQTPSHQVTQMGQEVILRCVPISNHLYFYWYRQILGQKVEFLVSFYNNEISEKSEIFDDQFSVERPDGSNFTLKIRSTKLEDSAMYFCASSERAIEGGEQFFGPGTRLTVL.

J is TRBJ2-7 and V is TRBV5-1; the D is unclear. The CDR3 is made up of 14 amino acids. Germline V CDR1 and CDR2: SGHRS, YFSETQ. With 0 bases removed from V and 6 bases from J, the gap between germline ends came to 13 bases. The CDR3 DNA reads TGCGCCAGCAGCTTGGGGGCGGCGAAGGGCGAGCAGTACTTC. Its protein is CASSLGAAKGEQYF. Using reference TRBV5-1 and TRBJ2-7 for the parts outside the CDR3, the full variable domain is KAGVTQTPRYLIKTRGQQVTLSCSPISGHRSVSWYQQTPGQGLQFLFEYFSETQRNKGNFPGRFSGRQFSNSRSEMNVSTLELGDSALYLCASSLGAAKGEQYFGPGTRLTVT.

This clonotype was observed a few times. This chain connects TRBV12-3 or TRBV12-4 to TRBJ2-7, with D possibly matching TRBD1 (6 bases). The V end lost 6 bases, the J end lost 0 bases, and 18 bases lay between the germline ends. The CDR3 length is 16 residues. In DNA, the CDR3 is TGTGCCAGCAGCGGGGACACTGACAGGCTCTCCTACGAGCAGTACTTC. The encoded protein is CASSGDTDRLSYEQYF.

CDR3: CASSARESSYNEQFF. Here the CDR3 DNA reads TGTGCCAGCAGCGCCAGGGAGAGCTCCTACAATGAGCAGTTCTTC. The chain has TRBV9 and TRBJ2-1; either TRBD1 or TRBD2 may supply D (5 bases each). Germline CDR1 reads SGDLS; CDR2 reads YYNGEE. This CDR3 contains 15 residues. V shed 3 bases and J shed 0 bases, with 10 bases lying between them.